This T cell receptor beta chain derives from a study of blood T cell repertoires in COVID-19. The CDR3 loop spans 16 amino acids. Germline V CDR1 and CDR2: SGHTA, FQGNSA. V trimming: 1 base; J trimming: 12 bases; junction bases outside the gene matches: 12. This table comes from immunoSEQ multiplex PCR, and its TCRdb copy is limited to in-frame clones, with some not included. The table includes roughly 170,000 clones, about 90% detected once. This chain connects TRBV7-2 to TRBJ2-1, with 10 positions matching TRBD2. Source material: peripheral blood. This TCR came from a man between 65 and 85 years old with active or convalescent COVID-19. DNA for the CDR3: TGTGCCAGCAGCTTAGGCGGCACAGCGGGAGGGAAGGGGCAGTTCTTC. Translation: CASSLGGTAGGKGQFF.